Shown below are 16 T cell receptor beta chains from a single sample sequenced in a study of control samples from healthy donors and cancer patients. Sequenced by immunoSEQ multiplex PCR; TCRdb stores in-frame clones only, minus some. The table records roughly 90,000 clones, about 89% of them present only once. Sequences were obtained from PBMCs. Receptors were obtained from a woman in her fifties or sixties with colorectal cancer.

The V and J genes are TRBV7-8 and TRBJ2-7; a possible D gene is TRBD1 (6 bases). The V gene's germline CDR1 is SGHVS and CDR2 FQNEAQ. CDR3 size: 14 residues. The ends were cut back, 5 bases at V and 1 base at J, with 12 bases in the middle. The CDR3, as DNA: TGTGCCAGCAGCCGAACAGGGTTTTCCTACGAGCAGTACGTC. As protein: CASSRTGFSYEQYV.

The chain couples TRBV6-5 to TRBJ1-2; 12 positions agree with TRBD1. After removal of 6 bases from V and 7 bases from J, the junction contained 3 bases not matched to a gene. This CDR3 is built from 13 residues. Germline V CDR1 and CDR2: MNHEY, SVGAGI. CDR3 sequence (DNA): TGTGCCAGCAGCCGGGGACAGGGGGCTGGCTACACCTTC. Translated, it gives CASSRGQGAGYTF.

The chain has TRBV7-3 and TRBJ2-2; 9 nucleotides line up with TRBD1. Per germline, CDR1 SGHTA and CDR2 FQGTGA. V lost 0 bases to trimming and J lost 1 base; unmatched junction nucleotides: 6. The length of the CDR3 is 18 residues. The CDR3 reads CASSLTRGGQGNTGELFF. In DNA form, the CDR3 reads TGTGCCAGCAGCTTAACCCGCGGGGGACAGGGGAACACCGGGGAGCTGTTTTTT.

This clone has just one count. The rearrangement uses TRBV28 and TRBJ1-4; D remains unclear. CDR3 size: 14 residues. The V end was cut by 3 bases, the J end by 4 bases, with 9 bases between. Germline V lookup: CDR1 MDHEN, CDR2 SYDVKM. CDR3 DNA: TGTGCCAGCAGTTTTCGAGGAGGTAATGAAAAACTGTTTTTT. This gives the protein CASSFRGGNEKLFF. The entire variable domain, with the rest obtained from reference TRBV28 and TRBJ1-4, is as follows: DVKVTQSSRYLVKRTGEKVFLECVQDMDHENMFWYRQDPGLGLRLIYFSYDVKMKEKGDIPEGYSVSREKKERFSLILESASTNQTSMYLCASSFRGGNEKLFFGSGTQLSVL.

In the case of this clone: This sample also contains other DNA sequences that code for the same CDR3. The DNA of the CDR3 is TGCGCCAGCAGCCAAGATCTCCGGGGGGTGGGTGGCTACACCTTC. Translated: CASSQDLRGVGGYTF. The chain combines TRBV4-1 with TRBJ1-2; possibly TRBD1 for D (5 bases). In germline, CDR1 is MGHRA, CDR2 YSYEKL. V shed 0 bases and J shed 7 bases, with 15 bases lying between them. The CDR3 spans 15 residues.

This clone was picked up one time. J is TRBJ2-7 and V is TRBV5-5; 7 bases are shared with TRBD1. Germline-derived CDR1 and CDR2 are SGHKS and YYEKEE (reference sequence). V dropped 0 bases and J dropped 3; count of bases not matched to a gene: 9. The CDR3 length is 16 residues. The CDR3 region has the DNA TGTGCCAGCAGCTTGGCCTTCGTAACAGGGGTCTACGAGCAGTACGTC. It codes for CASSLAFVTGVYEQYV.

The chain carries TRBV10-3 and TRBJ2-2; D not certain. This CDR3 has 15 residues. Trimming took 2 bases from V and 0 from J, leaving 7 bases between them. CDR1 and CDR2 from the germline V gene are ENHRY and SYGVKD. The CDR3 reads CAISEGRPNTGELFF. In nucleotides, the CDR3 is TGTGCCATCAGTGAGGGCAGGCCGAACACCGGGGAGCTGTTTTTT.

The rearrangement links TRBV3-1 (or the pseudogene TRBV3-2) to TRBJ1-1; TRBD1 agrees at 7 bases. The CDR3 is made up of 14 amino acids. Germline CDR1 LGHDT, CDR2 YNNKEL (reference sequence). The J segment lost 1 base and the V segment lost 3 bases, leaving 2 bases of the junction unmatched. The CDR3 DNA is TGTGCCAGCAGCCAGACAGGGTCGAACACTGAAGCTTTCTTT. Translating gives CASSQTGSNTEAFF.

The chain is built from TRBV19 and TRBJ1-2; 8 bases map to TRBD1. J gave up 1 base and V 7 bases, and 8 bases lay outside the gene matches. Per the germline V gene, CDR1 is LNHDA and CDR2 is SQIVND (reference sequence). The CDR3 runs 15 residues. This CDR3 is CASNPDRGLNYGYTF. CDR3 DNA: TGTGCCAGTAACCCCGACAGGGGCCTTAACTATGGCTACACCTTC.

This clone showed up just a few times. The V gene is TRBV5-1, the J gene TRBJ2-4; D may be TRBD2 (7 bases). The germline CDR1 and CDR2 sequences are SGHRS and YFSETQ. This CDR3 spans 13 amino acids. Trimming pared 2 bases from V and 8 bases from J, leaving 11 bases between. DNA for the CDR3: TGCGCCAGCAGCTTCGAAGGGGGGGACATTCAGTACTTC. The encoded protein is CASSFEGGDIQYF.

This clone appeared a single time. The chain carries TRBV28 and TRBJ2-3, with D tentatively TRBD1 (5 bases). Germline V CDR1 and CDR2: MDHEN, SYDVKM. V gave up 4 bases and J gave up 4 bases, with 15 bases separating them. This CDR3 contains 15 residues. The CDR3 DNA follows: TGTGCCAGCAGTTCACACCAGGACACGGCAGATACGCAGTATTTT. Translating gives CASSSHQDTADTQYF.

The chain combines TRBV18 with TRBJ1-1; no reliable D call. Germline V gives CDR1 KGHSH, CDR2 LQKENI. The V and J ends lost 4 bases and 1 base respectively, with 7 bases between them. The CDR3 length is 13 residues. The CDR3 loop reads CASSQGPNTEAFF. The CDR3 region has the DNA TGTGCCAGCTCACAAGGACCGAACACTGAAGCTTTCTTT.

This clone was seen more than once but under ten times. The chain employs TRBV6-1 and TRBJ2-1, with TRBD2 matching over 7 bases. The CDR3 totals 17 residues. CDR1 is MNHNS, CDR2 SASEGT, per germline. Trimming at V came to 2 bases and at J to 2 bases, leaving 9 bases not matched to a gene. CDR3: CASSELLAGDPYNEQFF. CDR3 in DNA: TGTGCCAGCAGTGAACTTCTGGCGGGGGACCCCTACAATGAGCAGTTCTTC.

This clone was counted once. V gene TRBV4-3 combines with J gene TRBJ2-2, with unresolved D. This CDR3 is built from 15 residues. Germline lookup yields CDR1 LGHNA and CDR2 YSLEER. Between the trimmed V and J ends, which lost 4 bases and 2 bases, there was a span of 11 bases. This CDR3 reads CASSLLDGNTGELFF. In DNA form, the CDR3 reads TGCGCCAGCAGCCTGCTGGACGGAAACACCGGGGAGCTGTTTTTT.

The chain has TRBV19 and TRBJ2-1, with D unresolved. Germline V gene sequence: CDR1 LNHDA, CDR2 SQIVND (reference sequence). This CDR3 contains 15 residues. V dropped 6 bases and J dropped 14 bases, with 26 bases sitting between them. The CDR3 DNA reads TGTGCCAGTAGCCGCATTCAAGCCGAGGCTAGTCAGAAGTTCTTC. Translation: CASSRIQAEASQKFF.

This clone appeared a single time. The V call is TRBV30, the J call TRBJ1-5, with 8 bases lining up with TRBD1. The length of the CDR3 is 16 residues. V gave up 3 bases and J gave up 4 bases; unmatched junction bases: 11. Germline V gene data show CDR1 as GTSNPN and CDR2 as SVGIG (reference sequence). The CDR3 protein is CAWRPFGQGTNQPQHF. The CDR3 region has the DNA TGTGCCTGGAGGCCCTTTGGACAGGGAACTAATCAGCCCCAGCATTTT.